Listed here are 12 T cell receptor beta chains from one sample, sequenced in a study of CD8+CD57+ T cells in acquired aplastic anemia. The TCR beta profiling, which covered VDJ combination and CDR3 sequence, was carried out using genomic DNA as the template. TCRdb analysed the reads with MiXCR anew, one entry per CDR3 protein. The table includes about 190,000 distinct CDR3 sequences, roughly half detected once. The sample taken for sequencing was sorted CD4+, CD8+, or CD8+CD57+ T cells (not recorded which) from PBMCs. The receptors here all came from a human donor in good health, serving as a control.

Comments on this clonotype: The limits of the CDR3 on the DNA are not certain, so only TCRdb's listed CDR3 is given. The rearrangement joins TRBV11-2 to TRBJ1-5; TRBD1, the D gene given by the table, was not confirmed from the DNA. The CDR3 has 20 amino acids, counting both end residues. In germline, CDR1 is SGHAT, CDR2 FQNNGV. CDR3 region: CASSFYICAGQGYSNQPQHF.

Regarding this clonotype: One junction end disagrees with the germline gene, perhaps due to a read error. The chain carries TRBV19 and TRBJ1-1; no firm D call. The germline gives CDR1 LNHDA, CDR2 SQIVND (reference sequence). This CDR3 is 13 amino acids long. This CDR3 reads CASGITQNTEAFF. In DNA form, the CDR3 reads TGTGCCAGTGGTATCACACAGAACACTGAAGCTTTCTTT.

V and J are TRBV7-8 and TRBJ2-7, with TRBD1 identical over 11 bases. Per the germline V gene, CDR1 is SGHVS and CDR2 is FQNEAQ. The CDR3 runs 14 residues. The J segment lost 7 bases and the V segment lost 4 bases, leaving 6 bases of the junction unmatched. The CDR3 reads CASSWGQGGLEQYF. Written as DNA, the CDR3 is TGTGCCAGCAGCTGGGGACAGGGGGGGTTGGAGCAGTACTTC.

This clonotype was picked up a small number of times. CDR3 in DNA: TGTGCCAGCAGTTACTCGAAAGGCAGCCTTGGAAACACCATATATTTT. Protein sequence: CASSYSKGSLGNTIYF. The J gene is TRBJ1-3, the V gene TRBV6-2 or TRBV6-3; D is unresolved. The CDR3 runs 16 residues. The germline V gene has CDR1 MNHEY and CDR2 SVGEGT. Trimming left V 0 bases short and J 3 bases short, with 12 bases between.

In this sample, this clonotype turned up a few times. The rearrangement uses TRBV24-1 and TRBJ1-2; 11 positions match TRBD1. Germline trimming cut 5 bases from V and 8 bases from J; bases unmatched to any gene: 3. Germline lookup yields CDR1 KGHDR and CDR2 SFDVKD. The CDR3 covers 13 residues. CDR3 region: CATSVGTGGGYTF. In DNA, the CDR3 is TGTGCCACCAGTGTCGGGACAGGGGGAGGCTACACCTTC.

This clonotype was observed a few times. The chain couples TRBV6-6 to TRBJ1-2, with a weak D call TRBD1 (6 bases). V dropped 6 bases and J dropped 7 bases, with 18 bases sitting between them. CDR3 length: 14 residues. Germline V gene data show CDR1 as MNHNY and CDR2 as SVGAGI (reference sequence). CDR3 bases: TGTGCCAGCAGCCACGCCGGGACAACCTTTGGCTACACCTTC. The encoded protein is CASSHAGTTFGYTF.

The genes are TRBV10-2 and TRBJ2-1; D is uncertain. The CDR3 is made up of 11 amino acids. Germline V gene lookup returns CDR1 WSHSY and CDR2 SAAADI. The V and J ends lost 0 bases and 8 bases respectively, with 2 bases between them. The DNA of the CDR3 is TGCGCCAGCAGTGAGTCGGATGAGCAGTTCTTC. This codes for CASSESDEQFF.

This clonotype was seen many times. V gene TRBV24-1 combines with J gene TRBJ2-2; perhaps TRBD1 as D (6 bases). Germline V gives CDR1 KGHDR, CDR2 SFDVKD. The V gene lost 9 bases and the J gene lost 3 bases, with 10 bases spanning the gap. The CDR3 extends over 13 amino acids. CDR3 protein: CATLAGDTGELFF. The CDR3 nucleotides read TGTGCCACCTTGGCAGGGGACACCGGGGAGCTGTTTTTT.

The gene calls are TRBV6-5 and TRBJ2-7; 10 nucleotides align to TRBD2. The V gene end was trimmed by 2 bases and the J gene end by 2 bases; junction bases not matched to a gene: 9. This CDR3 has 17 amino acids. Germline CDR1 is MNHEY and CDR2 is SVGAGI. CDR3 DNA sequence: TGTGCCAGCAGTTACGGCCCCCCTCTAGCGGGGGCCTACGAGCAGTACTTC. Protein product: CASSYGPPLAGAYEQYF.

V usage is TRBV20-1 and J usage is TRBJ1-6; unclear D gene. With 1 base removed from V and 0 bases from J, the gap between germline ends came to 7 bases. The CDR3 extends over 15 amino acids. The V gene's germline CDR1 is DFQATT and CDR2 SNEGSKA (reference sequence). The CDR3 nucleotides read TGCAGTGCTAGAGCCCGTTACTCCTATAATTCACCCCTCCACTTT. It codes for CSARARYSYNSPLHF.

With regard to this clonotype: A much larger clone lies one base from this, so it may be a read error. The chain combines TRBV28 with TRBJ1-3; D gene uncertain. This CDR3 comprises 12 residues. Germline CDR1 and CDR2: MDHEN and SYDVKM. The CDR3 sequence is CAGSTPWGIVYF. The CDR3 DNA reads as TGTGCCGGCAGTACCCCGTGGGGTATTGTATATTTT.

This clonotype was seen a handful of times. The chain joins TRBV11-3 to TRBJ2-7; D remains unclear. Trimming took 2 bases from V and 3 from J, leaving 8 bases between them. In germline, CDR1 is SGHNT, CDR2 YENEEA. The CDR3 contains 13 residues. CDR3 DNA sequence: TGTGCCAGCAGCTTATCGGGCGGCTACGAGCAGTACGTC. Protein product: CASSLSGGYEQYV.